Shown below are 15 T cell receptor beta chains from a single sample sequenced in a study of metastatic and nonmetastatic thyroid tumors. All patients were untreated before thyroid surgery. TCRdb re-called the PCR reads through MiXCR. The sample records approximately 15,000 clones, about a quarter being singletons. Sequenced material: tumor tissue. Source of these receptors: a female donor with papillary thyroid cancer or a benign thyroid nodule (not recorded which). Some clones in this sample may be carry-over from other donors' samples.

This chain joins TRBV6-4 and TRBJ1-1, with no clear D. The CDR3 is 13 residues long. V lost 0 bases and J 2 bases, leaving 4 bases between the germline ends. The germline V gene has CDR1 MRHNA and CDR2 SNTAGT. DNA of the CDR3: TGTGCCAGCAGTGACTCGGACAACACTGAAGCTTTCTTT. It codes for CASSDSDNTEAFF.

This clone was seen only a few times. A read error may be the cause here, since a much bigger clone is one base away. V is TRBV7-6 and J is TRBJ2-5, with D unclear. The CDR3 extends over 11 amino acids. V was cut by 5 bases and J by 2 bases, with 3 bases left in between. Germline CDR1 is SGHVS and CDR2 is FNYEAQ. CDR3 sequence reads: CASSHQETQYF. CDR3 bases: TGTGCCAGCAGCCATCAAGAGACCCAGTACTTC.

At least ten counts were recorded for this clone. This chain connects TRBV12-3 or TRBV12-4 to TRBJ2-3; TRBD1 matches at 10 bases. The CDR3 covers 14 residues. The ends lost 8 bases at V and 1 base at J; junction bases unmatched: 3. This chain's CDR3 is CASSGTGGTDTQYF. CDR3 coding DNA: TGTGCCAGCTCCGGGACAGGGGGCACAGATACGCAGTATTTT.

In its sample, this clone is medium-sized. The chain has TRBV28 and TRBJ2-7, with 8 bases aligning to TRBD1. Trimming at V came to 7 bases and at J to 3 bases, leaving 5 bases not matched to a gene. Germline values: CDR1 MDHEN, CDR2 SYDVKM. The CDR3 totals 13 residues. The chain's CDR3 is CASTRTGFYEQYF. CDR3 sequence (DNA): TGTGCCAGCACAAGGACAGGGTTCTACGAGCAGTACTTC.

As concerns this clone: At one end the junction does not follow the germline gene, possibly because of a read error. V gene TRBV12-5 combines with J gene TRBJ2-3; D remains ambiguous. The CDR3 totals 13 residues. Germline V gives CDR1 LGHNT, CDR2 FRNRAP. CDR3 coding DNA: TGTGCTAGTGGTTTGTCCCAGTCAGATACTCAGTCTTTT. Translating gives CASGLSQSDTQSF.

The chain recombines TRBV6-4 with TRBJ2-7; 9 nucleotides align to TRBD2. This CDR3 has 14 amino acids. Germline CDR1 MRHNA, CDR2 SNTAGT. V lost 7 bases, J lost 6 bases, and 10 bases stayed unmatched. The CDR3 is CASTGTSIGSEQYF. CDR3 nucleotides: TGTGCCAGCACCGGGACTAGCATCGGATCCGAGCAGTACTTC.

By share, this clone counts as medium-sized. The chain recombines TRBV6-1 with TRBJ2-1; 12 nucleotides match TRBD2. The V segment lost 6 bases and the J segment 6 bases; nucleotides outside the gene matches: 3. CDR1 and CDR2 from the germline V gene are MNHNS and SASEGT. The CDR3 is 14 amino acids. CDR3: CASRLAGGVNEQFF. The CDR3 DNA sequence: TGTGCCAGCAGGCTAGCGGGAGGGGTCAATGAGCAGTTCTTC.

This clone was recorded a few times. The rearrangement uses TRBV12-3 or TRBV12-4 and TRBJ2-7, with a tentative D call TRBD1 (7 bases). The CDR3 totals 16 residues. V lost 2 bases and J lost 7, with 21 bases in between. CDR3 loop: CASSLRQGGARGEQYF. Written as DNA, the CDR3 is TGTGCCAGCAGTTTAAGACAGGGAGGCGCGCGGGGTGAGCAGTACTTC.

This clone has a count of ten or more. CDR3 protein: CASSLSDSGNTIYF. Here the CDR3 DNA reads TGTGCCAGCAGTTTGTCGGACTCTGGAAACACCATATATTTT. This sequence joins TRBV12-3 or TRBV12-4 and TRBJ1-3, with unresolved D. V lost 3 bases, J lost 0 bases, and 6 bases lay in between. CDR3 length: 14 amino acids.

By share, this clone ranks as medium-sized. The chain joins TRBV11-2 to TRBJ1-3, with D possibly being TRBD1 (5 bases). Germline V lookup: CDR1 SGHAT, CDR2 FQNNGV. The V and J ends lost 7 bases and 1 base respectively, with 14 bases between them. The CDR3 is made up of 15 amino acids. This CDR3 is CASTWGSPSGNTIYF. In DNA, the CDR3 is TGTGCCAGCACTTGGGGGTCACCTTCTGGAAACACCATATATTTT.

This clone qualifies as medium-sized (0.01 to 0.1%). In DNA form, the CDR3 reads TGTGCCAGCAGCTTAAATGGGAGGGCTGGGGATACGCAGTATTTT. Translating it yields CASSLNGRAGDTQYF. The rearrangement uses TRBV7-3 and TRBJ2-3; 7 bases fit TRBD2. The germline V gene encodes CDR1 SGHTA and CDR2 FQGTGA. V was clipped by 1 base and J by 6 bases; unmatched bases: 7. The CDR3 is made up of 15 amino acids.

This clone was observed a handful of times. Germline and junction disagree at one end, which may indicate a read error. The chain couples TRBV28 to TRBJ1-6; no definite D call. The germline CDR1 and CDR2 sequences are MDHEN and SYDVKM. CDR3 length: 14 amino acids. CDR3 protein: CATQGGRESSPPHF. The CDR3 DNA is TGTGCCACCCAAGGAGGCCGCGAGAGTTCACCCCCCCACTTT. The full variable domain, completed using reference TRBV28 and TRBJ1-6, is DVKVTQSSRYLVKRTGEKVFLECVQDMDHENMFWYRQDPGLGLRLIYFSYDVKMKEKGDIPEGYSVSREKKERFSLILESASTNQTSMYLCATQGGRESSPPHFGNGTRLTVT.

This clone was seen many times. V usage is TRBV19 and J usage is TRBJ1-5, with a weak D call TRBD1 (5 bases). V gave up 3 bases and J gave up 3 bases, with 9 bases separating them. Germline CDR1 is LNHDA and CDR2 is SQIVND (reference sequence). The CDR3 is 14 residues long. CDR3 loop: CASSIETVNQPQHF. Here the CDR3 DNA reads TGTGCCAGTAGTATTGAGACAGTCAATCAGCCCCAGCATTTT.

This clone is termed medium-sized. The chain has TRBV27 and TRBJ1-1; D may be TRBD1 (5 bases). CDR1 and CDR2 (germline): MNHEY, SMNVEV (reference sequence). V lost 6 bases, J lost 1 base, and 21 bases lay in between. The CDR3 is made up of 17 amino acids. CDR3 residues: CASRTIREARKNTEAFF. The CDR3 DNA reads TGTGCCAGCAGAACGATCAGGGAAGCGAGGAAGAACACTGAAGCTTTCTTT.

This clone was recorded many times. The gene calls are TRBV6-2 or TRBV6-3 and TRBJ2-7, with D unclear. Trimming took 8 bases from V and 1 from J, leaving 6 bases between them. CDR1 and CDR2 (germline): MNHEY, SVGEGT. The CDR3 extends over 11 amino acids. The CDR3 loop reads CASGRSYEQYF. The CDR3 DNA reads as TGTGCCAGCGGTCGTTCCTACGAGCAGTACTTC.